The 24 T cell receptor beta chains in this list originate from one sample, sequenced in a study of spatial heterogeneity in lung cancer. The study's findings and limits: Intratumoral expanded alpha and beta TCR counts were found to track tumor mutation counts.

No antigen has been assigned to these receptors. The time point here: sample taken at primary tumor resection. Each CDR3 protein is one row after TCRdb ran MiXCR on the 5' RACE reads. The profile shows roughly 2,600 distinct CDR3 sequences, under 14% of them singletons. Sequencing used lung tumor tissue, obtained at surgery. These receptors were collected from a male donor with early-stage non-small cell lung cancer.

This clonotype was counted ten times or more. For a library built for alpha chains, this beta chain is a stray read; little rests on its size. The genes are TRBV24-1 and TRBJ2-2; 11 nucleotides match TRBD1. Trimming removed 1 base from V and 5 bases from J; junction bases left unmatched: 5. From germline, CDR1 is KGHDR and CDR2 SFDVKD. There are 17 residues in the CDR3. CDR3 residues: CATSDFAGTGGTGELFF. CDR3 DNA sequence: TGTGCCACCAGTGATTTCGCCGGGACAGGGGGAACCGGGGAGCTGTTTTTT.

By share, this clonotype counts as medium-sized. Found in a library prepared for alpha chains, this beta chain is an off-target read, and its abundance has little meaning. In DNA form, the CDR3 reads TGTGCCAGCAGTGAACACGGTTATAGCAATCAGCCCCAGCATTTT. This gives the protein CASSEHGYSNQPQHF. The chain joins TRBV6-1 to TRBJ1-5; D unclear. V shed 2 bases and J shed 0 bases, with 8 bases lying between them. The V gene's germline CDR1 is MNHNS and CDR2 SASEGT. There are 15 residues in the CDR3.

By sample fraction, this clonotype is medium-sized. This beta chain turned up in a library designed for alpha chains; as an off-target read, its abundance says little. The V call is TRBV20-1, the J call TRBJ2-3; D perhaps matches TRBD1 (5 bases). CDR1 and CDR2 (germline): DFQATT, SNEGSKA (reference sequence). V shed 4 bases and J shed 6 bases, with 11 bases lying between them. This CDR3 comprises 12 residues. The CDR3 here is CSANIWGDTQYF. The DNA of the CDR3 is TGCAGTGCTAACATCTGGGGCGATACGCAGTATTTT.

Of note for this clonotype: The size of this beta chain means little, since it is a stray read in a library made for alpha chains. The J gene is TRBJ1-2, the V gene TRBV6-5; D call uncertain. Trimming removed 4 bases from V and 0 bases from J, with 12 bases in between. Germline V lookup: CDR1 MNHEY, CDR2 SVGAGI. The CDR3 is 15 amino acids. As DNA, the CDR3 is TGTGCCAGCAGTTTTTACCTTGGAGCTAACTATGGCTACACCTTC. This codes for CASSFYLGANYGYTF.

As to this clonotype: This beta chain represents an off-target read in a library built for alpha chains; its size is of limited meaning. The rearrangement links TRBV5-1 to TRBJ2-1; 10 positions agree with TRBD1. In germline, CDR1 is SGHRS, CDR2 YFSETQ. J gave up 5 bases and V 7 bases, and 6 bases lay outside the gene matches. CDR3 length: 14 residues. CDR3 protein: CASVPGQGHNEQFF. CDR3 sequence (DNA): TGCGCCAGCGTGCCGGGACAGGGGCACAATGAGCAGTTCTTC.

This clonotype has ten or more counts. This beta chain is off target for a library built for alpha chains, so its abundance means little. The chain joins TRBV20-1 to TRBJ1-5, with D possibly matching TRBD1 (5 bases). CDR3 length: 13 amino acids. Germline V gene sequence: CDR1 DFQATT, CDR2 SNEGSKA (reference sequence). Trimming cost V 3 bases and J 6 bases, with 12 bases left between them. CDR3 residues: CSARSAGGQPQHF. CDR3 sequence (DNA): TGCAGTGCTAGGAGCGCGGGGGGTCAGCCCCAGCATTTT.

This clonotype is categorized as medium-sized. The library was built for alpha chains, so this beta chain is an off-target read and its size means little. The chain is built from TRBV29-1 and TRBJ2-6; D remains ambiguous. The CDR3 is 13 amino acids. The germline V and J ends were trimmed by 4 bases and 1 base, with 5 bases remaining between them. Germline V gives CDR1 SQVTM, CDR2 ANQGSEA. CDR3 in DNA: TGCAGCGTTGGGTGGTCTGGGGCCAACGTCCTGACTTTC. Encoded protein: CSVGWSGANVLTF.

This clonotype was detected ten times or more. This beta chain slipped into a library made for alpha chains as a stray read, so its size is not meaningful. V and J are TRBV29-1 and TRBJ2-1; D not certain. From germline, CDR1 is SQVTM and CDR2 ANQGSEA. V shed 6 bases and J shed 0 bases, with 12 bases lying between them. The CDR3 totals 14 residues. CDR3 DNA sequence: TGCAGCGTCGCAGTCAGTAACTCCTACAATGAGCAGTTCTTC. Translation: CSVAVSNSYNEQFF.

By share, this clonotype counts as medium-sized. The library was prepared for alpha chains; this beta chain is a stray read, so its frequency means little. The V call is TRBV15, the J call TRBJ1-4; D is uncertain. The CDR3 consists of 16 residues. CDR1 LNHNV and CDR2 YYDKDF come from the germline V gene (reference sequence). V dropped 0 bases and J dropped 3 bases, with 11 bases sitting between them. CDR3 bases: TGTGCCACCAGCAGAGATCCCGGAGCAGCTAATGAAAAACTGTTTTTT. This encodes CATSRDPGAANEKLFF.

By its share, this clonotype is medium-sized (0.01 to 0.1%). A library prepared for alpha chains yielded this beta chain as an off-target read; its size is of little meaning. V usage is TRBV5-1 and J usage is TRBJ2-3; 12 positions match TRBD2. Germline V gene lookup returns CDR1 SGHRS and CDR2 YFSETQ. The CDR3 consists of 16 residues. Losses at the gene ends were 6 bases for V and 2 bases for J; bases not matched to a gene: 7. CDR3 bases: TGCGCCAGCACCCGACTAGCGGGGGCCACCACAGATACGCAGTATTTT. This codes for CASTRLAGATTDTQYF.

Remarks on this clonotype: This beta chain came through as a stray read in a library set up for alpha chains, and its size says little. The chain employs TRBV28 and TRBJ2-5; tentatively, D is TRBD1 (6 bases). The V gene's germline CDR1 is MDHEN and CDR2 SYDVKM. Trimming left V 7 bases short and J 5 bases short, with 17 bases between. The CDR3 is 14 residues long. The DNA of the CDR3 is TGTGCCAGCATAGGATCTCAGGGGTTGGAGACCCAGTACTTC. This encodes CASIGSQGLETQYF. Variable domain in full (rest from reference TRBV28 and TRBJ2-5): DVKVTQSSRYLVKRTGEKVFLECVQDMDHENMFWYRQDPGLGLRLIYFSYDVKMKEKGDIPEGYSVSREKKERFSLILESASTNQTSMYLCASIGSQGLETQYFGPGTRLLVL.

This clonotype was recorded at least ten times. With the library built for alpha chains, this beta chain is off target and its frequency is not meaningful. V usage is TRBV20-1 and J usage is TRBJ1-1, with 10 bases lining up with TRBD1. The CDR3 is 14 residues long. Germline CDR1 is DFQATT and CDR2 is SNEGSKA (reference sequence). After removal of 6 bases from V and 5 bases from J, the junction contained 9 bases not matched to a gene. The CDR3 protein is CSAEGRDRGTEAFF. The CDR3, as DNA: TGCAGTGCGGAAGGGCGGGACAGGGGTACTGAAGCTTTCTTT.

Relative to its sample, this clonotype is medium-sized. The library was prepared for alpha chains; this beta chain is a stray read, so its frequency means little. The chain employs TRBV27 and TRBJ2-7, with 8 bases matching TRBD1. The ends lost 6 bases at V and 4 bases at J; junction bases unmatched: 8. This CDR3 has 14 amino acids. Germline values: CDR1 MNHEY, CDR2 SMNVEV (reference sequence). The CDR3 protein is CASRRTGSSYEQYF. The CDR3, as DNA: TGTGCCAGCAGAAGGACAGGGTCATCATACGAGCAGTACTTC.

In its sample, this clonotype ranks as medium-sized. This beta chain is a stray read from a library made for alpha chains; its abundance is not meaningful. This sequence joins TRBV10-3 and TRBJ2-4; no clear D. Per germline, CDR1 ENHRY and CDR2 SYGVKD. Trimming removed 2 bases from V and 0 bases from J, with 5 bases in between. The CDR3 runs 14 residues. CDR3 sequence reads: CAISEGLAKNIQYF. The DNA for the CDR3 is TGTGCCATCAGTGAGGGCTTAGCCAAAAACATTCAGTACTTC.

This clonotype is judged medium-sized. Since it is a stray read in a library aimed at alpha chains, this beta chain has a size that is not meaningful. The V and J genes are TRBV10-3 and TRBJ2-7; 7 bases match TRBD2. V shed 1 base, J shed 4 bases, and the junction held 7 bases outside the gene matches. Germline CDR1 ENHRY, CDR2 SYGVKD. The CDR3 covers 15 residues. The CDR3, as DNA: TGTGCCATCAGTGAGTGGGGCGGGAGTGGGTACGAGCAGTACTTC. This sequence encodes CAISEWGGSGYEQYF.

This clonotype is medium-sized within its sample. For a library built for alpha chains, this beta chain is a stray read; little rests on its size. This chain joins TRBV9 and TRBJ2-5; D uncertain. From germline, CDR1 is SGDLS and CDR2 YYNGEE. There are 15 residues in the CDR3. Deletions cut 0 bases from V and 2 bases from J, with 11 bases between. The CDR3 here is CASSVAFGDQETQYF. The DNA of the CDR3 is TGTGCCAGCAGCGTAGCTTTTGGGGATCAAGAGACCCAGTACTTC.

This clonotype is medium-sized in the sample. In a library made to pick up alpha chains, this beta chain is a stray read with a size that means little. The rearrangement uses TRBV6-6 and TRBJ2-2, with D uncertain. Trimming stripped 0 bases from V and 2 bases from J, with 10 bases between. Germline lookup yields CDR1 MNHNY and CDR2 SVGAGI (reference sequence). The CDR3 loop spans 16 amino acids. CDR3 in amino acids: CASSYSRSVNTGELFF. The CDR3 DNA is TGTGCCAGCAGTTACTCGAGATCCGTTAACACCGGGGAGCTGTTTTTT.

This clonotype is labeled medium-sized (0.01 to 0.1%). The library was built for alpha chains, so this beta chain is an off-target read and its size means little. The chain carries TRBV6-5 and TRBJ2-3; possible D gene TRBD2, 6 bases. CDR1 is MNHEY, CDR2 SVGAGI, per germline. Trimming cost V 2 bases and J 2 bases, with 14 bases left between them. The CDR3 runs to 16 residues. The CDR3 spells CASSYRLADYTDTQYF. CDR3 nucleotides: TGTGCCAGCAGTTACCGATTAGCGGATTACACAGATACGCAGTATTTT.

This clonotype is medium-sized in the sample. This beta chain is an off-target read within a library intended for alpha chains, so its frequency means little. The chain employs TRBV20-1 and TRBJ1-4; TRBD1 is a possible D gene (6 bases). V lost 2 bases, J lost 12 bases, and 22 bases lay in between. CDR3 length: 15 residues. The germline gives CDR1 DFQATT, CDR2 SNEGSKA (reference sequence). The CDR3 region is CSARPPRGRALQLFF. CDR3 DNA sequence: TGCAGTGCTAGACCCCCCCGGGGGCGAGCGTTGCAACTGTTTTTT.

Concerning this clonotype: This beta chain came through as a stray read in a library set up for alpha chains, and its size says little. The CDR3 region has the DNA TGCAGTGCTGCCTCGGGGAAAAATTCTCATGGCTACACCTTC. Protein product: CSAASGKNSHGYTF. V usage is TRBV20-1 and J usage is TRBJ1-2; D gene uncertain. The CDR3 has 14 amino acids. V lost 5 bases and J 6 bases, leaving 19 bases between the germline ends. CDR1 is DFQATT and CDR2 is SNEGSKA in the germline V gene (reference sequence).

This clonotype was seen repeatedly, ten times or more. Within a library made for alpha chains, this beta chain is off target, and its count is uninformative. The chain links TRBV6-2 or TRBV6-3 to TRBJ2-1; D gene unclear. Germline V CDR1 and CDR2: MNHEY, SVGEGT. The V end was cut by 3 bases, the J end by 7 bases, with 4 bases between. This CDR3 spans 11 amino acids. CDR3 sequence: CASSYLNEQFF. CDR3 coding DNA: TGTGCCAGCAGTTATCTAAATGAGCAGTTCTTC.

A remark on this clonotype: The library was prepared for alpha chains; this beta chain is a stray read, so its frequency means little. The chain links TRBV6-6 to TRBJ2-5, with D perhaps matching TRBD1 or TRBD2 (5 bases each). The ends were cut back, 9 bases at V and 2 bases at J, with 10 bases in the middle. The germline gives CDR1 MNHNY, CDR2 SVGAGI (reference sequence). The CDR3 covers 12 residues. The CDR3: CASGGYQETQYF. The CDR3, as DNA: TGTGCCAGTGGGGGTTATCAAGAGACCCAGTACTTC.

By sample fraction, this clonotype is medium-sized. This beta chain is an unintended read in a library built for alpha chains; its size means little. The CDR3 reads CSVQGTLQTNYGYTF. In DNA, the CDR3 is TGCAGCGTTCAGGGTACTCTGCAGACAAACTATGGCTACACCTTC. This chain uses TRBV29-1 with TRBJ1-2; a possible D gene is TRBD1 (5 bases). This CDR3 has 15 residues. The V end lost 5 bases, the J end lost 2 bases, and 18 bases lay between the germline ends. Germline values: CDR1 SQVTM, CDR2 ANQGSEA.

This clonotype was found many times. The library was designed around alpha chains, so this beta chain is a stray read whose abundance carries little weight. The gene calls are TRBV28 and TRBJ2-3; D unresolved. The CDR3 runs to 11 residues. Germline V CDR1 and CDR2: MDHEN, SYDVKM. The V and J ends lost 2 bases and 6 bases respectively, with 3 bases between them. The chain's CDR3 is CASSLRDTQYF. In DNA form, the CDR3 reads TGTGCCAGCAGTTTACGGGATACGCAGTATTTT.